This T cell receptor beta chain came from a study of blood T cell repertoires in COVID-19. Study details: Collection of acute and convalescent COVID-19 samples took place in the United States, Italy and Spain.

Assay used: immunoSEQ multiplex PCR; TCRdb lists only in-frame clones, some missing. The sample has about 250,000 clones; 87% are singletons. There are a few counts of this clone. Trimming cost V 3 bases and J 4 bases, with 20 bases left between them. Germline loops: CDR1 SGHVS, CDR2 FQNEAQ. This CDR3 is 17 amino acids long. This clonotype was sampled from a young man with active or convalescent COVID-19. Sequenced sample: peripheral blood. The V gene is TRBV7-8, the J gene TRBJ2-3, with D perhaps TRBD1 (5 bases). For the CDR3, the DNA is TGTGCCAGCAGCTTGCGGCAGGGTTTTGGAAGGGCAGATACGCAGTATTTT. It specifies CASSLRQGFGRADTQYF.